The present TCR beta chain was sequenced within a study of blood T cell repertoires in COVID-19. Study details: The study drew acute and convalescent COVID-19 samples from the United States, Italy and Spain. PBMCs, B-cell-depleted T cells, or T cells were the source of the cDNA or gDNA that made up the material.

Under the authors' procedure: Estimation of nucleated cell counts relied on the amplification of reference gene primers. The data were produced by immunoSEQ multiplex PCR, yet TCRdb's version contains in-frame clones alone and is incomplete. V, J and clone size are taken as reported in that table, and D and trimming were inferred from the DNA itself. Among around 200,000 clones listed, about 85% were seen once. CDR3 length equals 14 residues. CDR1 and CDR2 from the germline V gene are KGHSH and LQKENI. Germline trimming cut 5 bases from V and 5 bases from J; bases unmatched to any gene: 5. Sequenced sample: peripheral blood. The sequence derives from an elderly woman with acute or convalescent COVID-19. The V gene is TRBV18, the J gene TRBJ2-2, with 7 bases aligning to TRBD1. As DNA, the CDR3 is TGTGCCAGCTCATCGGACAGGCGGACCGGGGAGCTGTTTTTT. Its translation: CASSSDRRTGELFF.